Listed below are T cell receptor beta chains from one sample, sequenced in a study of T cells in Graves' hyperthyroidism and ophthalmopathy. Via MiXCR, TCRdb re-called the multiplex PCR reads, giving one row per CDR3 protein. In the table there are roughly 660,000 distinct CDR3 sequences, roughly 17% of which are singletons. Sequenced sample: blood. The receptors were sampled from a man aged 45-60 years with Graves' hyperthyroidism. The CDR3 runs from the conserved cysteine through the conserved F or W. The order of the fields is J gene, clone size, V gene, D gene, CDR3 protein, CDR3 DNA. D genes are given only for firm matches. Clone size is given for some rows only: seen once, a few or many times, or a class if the clone is expanded.

>TRBJ2-7|many|TRBV6-1|.
CASSEEVGQSYEQYF
TGTGCCAGCAGTGAAGAAGTTGGACAGTCCTACGAGCAGTACTTC
>TRBJ2-1|many|TRBV12-3/TRBV12-4|.
CASSLGLRGLQSDANEQFF
TGTGCCAGCAGTTTGGGTCTTCGGGGCCTCCAATCTGACGCGAATGAGCAGTTCTTC
>TRBJ2-2|.|TRBV7-9|.
CASSGIAESNAGELFF
TGTGCCAGCAGCGGAATTGCGGAGTCGAACGCCGGGGAGCTGTTTTTT
>TRBJ2-1|.|TRBV29-1|.
CSVGGRANEQFF
TGCAGCGTTGGTGGGAGAGCCAATGAGCAGTTCTTC
>TRBJ1-1|many|TRBV3-1|.
CASSQETGGWTEAFF
TGTGCCAGCAGCCAAGAAACGGGGGGTTGGACTGAAGCTTTCTTT
>TRBJ2-5|many|TRBV7-2|.
CASSLQFSGETQYF
TGTGCCAGCAGCTTACAGTTTAGCGGAGAGACCCAGTACTTC
>TRBJ1-5|many|TRBV30|TRBD1
CAWSPGQGAWPQHF
TGTGCCTGGTCTCCGGGACAGGGGGCATGGCCCCAGCATTTT
>TRBJ2-3|.|TRBV7-2|.
CASSLGAQYF
TGTGCCAGCAGCTTAGGCGCGCAGTATTTT
>TRBJ2-5|many|TRBV7-6|TRBD1
CASSSTGQGGETQYF
TGTGCCAGCAGCTCAACTGGACAGGGGGGGGAGACCCAGTACTTC
>TRBJ2-7|few|TRBV20-1|TRBD2
CSANIASGRPEQYF
TGCAGTGCTAACATAGCTAGCGGGAGACCCGAGCAGTACTTC
>TRBJ1-1|.|TRBV7-2|.
CASSRYLGVPNTEAFF
TGTGCCAGCAGTCGCTATTTGGGGGTCCCGAACACTGAAGCTTTCTTT
>TRBJ2-5|many|TRBV19|.
CASSIGQTYQETQYF
TGTGCCAGTAGTATAGGACAGACGTACCAAGAGACCCAGTACTTC
>TRBJ2-3|many|TRBV12-3/TRBV12-4|TRBD1
CASSPPDRGLSTDTQYF
TGTGCCAGCAGTCCTCCCGACAGGGGCCTAAGCACAGATACGCAGTATTTT
>TRBJ1-4|few|TRBV12-3/TRBV12-4|TRBD1
CASSLGQGKGEKLFF
TGTGCCAGCAGTTTAGGACAGGGGAAGGGTGAAAAACTGTTTTTT
>TRBJ2-3|.|TRBV3-1|.
CASTVEGSTDTQYF
TGTGCCAGCACGGTGGAGGGGAGCACAGATACGCAGTATTTT
>TRBJ2-1|.|TRBV9|.
CASSAAGDNEQFF
TGTGCCAGCAGCGCGGCAGGGGACAATGAGCAGTTCTTC
>TRBJ2-1|few|TRBV6-2/TRBV6-3|TRBD2
CASSFSGRGVSNEQFF
TGTGCCAGCAGTTTTAGCGGGAGGGGGGTTAGTAATGAGCAGTTCTTC
>TRBJ2-3|.|TRBV20-1|TRBD2
CSARALVPSGSVGTDTQYF
TGCAGTGCTAGAGCTTTGGTTCCTAGCGGGAGCGTGGGCACAGATACGCAGTATTTT
>TRBJ2-4|few|TRBV10-3|.
CAISDGGLAKNIQYF
TGTGCCATCAGTGACGGGGGGCTAGCCAAAAACATTCAGTACTTC
>TRBJ1-3|.|TRBV10-3|.
CAISDGEVNTIYF
TGTGCCATCAGTGATGGGGAGGTTAACACCATATATTTT
>TRBJ2-7|many|TRBV18|TRBD1
CASSPGQGNYEQYF
TGTGCCAGCTCACCGGGACAGGGGAACTACGAGCAGTACTTC
>TRBJ2-5|many|TRBV6-1|TRBD1
CASSTGTAPYQETQYF
TGTGCCAGCAGCACTGGGACAGCTCCCTACCAAGAGACCCAGTACTTC
>TRBJ1-2|many|TRBV28|.
CASSVGGAGYTF
TGTGCCAGCAGTGTCGGGGGCGCTGGCTACACCTTC
>TRBJ1-3|many|TRBV14|.
CASSQVATNTIYF
TGTGCCAGCAGCCAAGTTGCGACAAACACCATATATTTT
>TRBJ1-2|many|TRBV20-1|TRBD1
CSARQGATSPTNYGYTF
TGCAGTGCGCGGCAGGGGGCCACGTCCCCAACTAACTATGGCTACACCTTC
>TRBJ1-1|.|TRBV2|.
CASSSPDTGSEAFF
TGTGCCAGCAGTTCCCCTGATACAGGGTCTGAAGCTTTCTTT
>TRBJ2-7|.|TRBV30|.
CAWRRGFGSHEQYF
TGTGCCTGGAGGAGGGGTTTTGGAAGTCACGAGCAGTACTTC
>TRBJ1-1|.|TRBV10-3|TRBD1
CAISAGQGEAFF
TGTGCCATCAGTGCGGGACAGGGGGAAGCTTTCTTT
>TRBJ1-1|few|TRBV30|TRBD1
CAWSRGGTGSKGEAFF
TGTGCCTGGAGTCGAGGGGGGACAGGGTCCAAGGGGGAAGCTTTCTTT
>TRBJ2-7|many|TRBV28|TRBD2
CASSRKASGRHYEQYF
TGTGCCAGCAGTCGGAAGGCTAGCGGGAGGCACTACGAGCAGTACTTC
>TRBJ2-1|few|TRBV6-2/TRBV6-3|TRBD2
CASRNGLAEYNEQFF
TGTGCCAGCAGAAACGGACTAGCGGAGTACAATGAGCAGTTCTTC